The T cell receptor beta chain described here comes from a study of T cells in Graves' hyperthyroidism and ophthalmopathy. CDR1 is MNHEY and CDR2 is SMNVEV in the germline V gene (reference sequence). CDR3 length: 18 amino acids. With 3 bases clipped from V and 10 bases from J, the junction kept 20 bases outside the gene matches. This clonotype was detected only a few times. RNA transcripts served as the template for amplifying TCR beta CDR3 regions. A set of HTBI primers served as the primers for a first-round RT-PCR of the TCR CDR3. A single record per CDR3 protein comes from TCRdb applying MiXCR to the multiplex PCR reads. The sample records 500,000 or so distinct CDR3 sequences, 17% being singletons.

The genes are TRBV27 and TRBJ2-1; 8 bases line up with TRBD2. This sequence originates from a woman aged 18-29 years with Graves' ophthalmopathy. Sequenced sample: blood. The CDR3 DNA reads as TGTGCCAGCAGTTTCAGCTATAGCGGGGAGGGCCCACGGTGGGAGCAGTTCTTC. It translates to CASSFSYSGEGPRWEQFF.